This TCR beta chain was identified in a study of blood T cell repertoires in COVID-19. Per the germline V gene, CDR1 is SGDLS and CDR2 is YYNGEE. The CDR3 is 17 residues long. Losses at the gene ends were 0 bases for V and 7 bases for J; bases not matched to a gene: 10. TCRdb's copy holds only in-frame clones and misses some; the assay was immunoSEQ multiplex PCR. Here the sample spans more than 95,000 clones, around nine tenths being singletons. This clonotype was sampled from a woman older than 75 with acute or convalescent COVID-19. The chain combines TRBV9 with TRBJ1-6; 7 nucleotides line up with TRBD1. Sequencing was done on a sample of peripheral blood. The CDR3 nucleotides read TGTGCCAGCAGCGTAGTAGGGGGCAGCGCGACGAATTCACCCCTCCACTTT. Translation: CASSVVGGSATNSPLHF. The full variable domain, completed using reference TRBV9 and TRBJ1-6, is DSGVTQTPKHLITATGQRVTLRCSPRSGDLSVYWYQQSLDQGLQFLIQYYNGEERAKGNILERFSAQQFPDLHSELNLSSLELGDSALYFCASSVVGGSATNSPLHFGNGTRLTVT.